This TCR beta chain was identified during a study of early T cells in non-severe SARS-CoV-2 infection (dated by TCRdb to 2020 to 2022). With respect to the entire study: TCR sequencing used bulk RNA from unsorted whole blood, so alpha and beta chains could not be paired.

Library preparation employed 5' RACE. The sequencer was a NextSeq 500. In the TCR library protocol, unique molecular identifiers were attached to individual cDNA molecules to correct for PCR bias and sequencing error. TCR alpha and beta chains were both sequenced, and the abundances of alpha and beta sequences in each sample were closely correlated with each other. The authors processed their data as follows. Decombinator V4 was used to perform V gene, J gene and CDR3 annotation of TCR sequences. TCRs were defined as expanded if a significant change between any two time points was detected under a Poisson model with p below 0.0001. TCR abundances were normalised to the total number of TCRs sequenced in each sample and reported as counts per million. MAIT TCRs were defined by TRAV1-2 paired with TRAJ12, TRAJ20 or TRAJ33, and iNKT TCRs by TRAV10 paired with TRAJ18. VDJdb, accessed 1 November 2021, was searched for CMV, EBV and SARS-CoV-2 annotated TCRs, with TCRs annotated for multiple antigens excluded. The raw public data were reprocessed by TCRdb itself: fastp quality trimming at Q25, MiXCR clonotype calling, in-frame beta chains only. A single entry per CDR3 protein holds the most common genes and DNA from its merged rows. These V and J calls rely on TCRdb rather than the paper's analysis. This sample lists 45,000 to 60,000 distinct CDR3 sequences; 10% were detected once. 4.5% of the sample is in the top ten clones.

There are many counts of this clonotype. Its antigen target is currently unknown. No quality values exist for individual bases; no much larger clone is one base distant. Overall study results and their limits: VDJdb matching was skewed toward anti-spike CD8 responses and likely underestimated virus-specific expansions, missing private and CD4 specificities.

Set within a cohort of healthcare workers in London, UK, this nested case-control study involved weekly PCR testing of nasopharyngeal swabs along with blood sampling. Healthcare workers were enrolled in the week of the UK lockdown, from 23 to 31 March 2020, and were followed every week for up to roughly 15 weeks. Based on the germline V gene, the CDR1 and CDR2 sequences are LGHNA and YSLEER. Reading from cysteine to phenylalanine, the CDR3 counts 13 amino acids. Only the CDR3 portion is preserved as DNA: 39 bases, with reading frame beginning at the first base. Relative to germline, V is 4 bases shorter and J is 7 bases shorter, with 8 bases between their ends.

The origin of this receptor is an adult who was a healthcare worker with PCR-confirmed SARS-CoV-2 infection or an uninfected control (not recorded which). Recombination connected TRBV4-3 to TRBJ1-6; TRBD1 is perhaps the D gene, given 5 matching bases. The material sequenced was whole blood. The DNA sequence is as follows: TGCGCCAGCAGCCGGGACGGCAATTCACCCCTCCACTTT. The translation is CASSRDGNSPLHF.